This TCR beta chain emerged from a study of T cells in Graves' hyperthyroidism and ophthalmopathy. Trimming took off 5 bases at V and 5 bases at J, with 14 bases between the two ends. This CDR3 has 13 residues. The V gene's germline CDR1 is DFQATT and CDR2 SNEGSKA (reference sequence). TCR beta CDR3 regions were amplified from RNA transcripts. In the first-round RT-PCR of the TCR CDR3, the HTBI primer set was used. TCRdb recomputed calls from the multiplex PCR reads with MiXCR, one row per CDR3 protein. Of some 250,000 distinct CDR3 sequences detected, 13% to 15% appear once; the ten largest clones hold around 31%.

The source is a woman in her forties or fifties with Graves' hyperthyroidism that later progressed to Graves' ophthalmopathy. The chain has TRBV20-1 and TRBJ2-3, with a possible D match to TRBD1 (6 bases). The sequenced material came from blood. The CDR3 region has the DNA TGCAGTGCTTCCGGGACAAGGGTAGATACGCAGTATTTT. Translating it yields CSASGTRVDTQYF.